The subject of this entry is one TCR beta chain. The data were obtained in a study of blood T cell repertoires in COVID-19. Across the study: Whether acute or convalescent, the COVID-19 samples came from the United States, Italy and Spain. The cDNA or gDNA used as material had been derived from T cells, B-cell-depleted T cells, or PBMCs.

In the study's own analysis: How many nucleated cells were present was estimated from reference gene primer amplification. Only in-frame clones appear in the TCRdb table, and some are missing; sequencing was by immunoSEQ multiplex PCR. The V and J calls and clone size come from that table; D and trimming were worked out from the DNA. The table shows roughly 200,000 clones, with approximately 80% occurring only once. The germline V gene encodes CDR1 LNHDA and CDR2 SQIVND (reference sequence). Unmatched junction bases numbered 12, after V lost 4 bases and J lost 6 bases. The CDR3 consists of 16 residues.

The receptor was isolated from a man in his fifties who had recovered from COVID-19. Input material: peripheral blood. The chain carries TRBV19 and TRBJ1-2; TRBD1 matches at 9 bases. The CDR3 sequence: CASSTAPGQGTDGYTF. CDR3 DNA sequence: TGTGCCAGTAGTACAGCGCCGGGACAGGGAACAGATGGCTACACCTTC.